This entry describes one T cell receptor beta chain. Looked up from germline, CDR1 is SQVTM and CDR2 is ANQGSEA. V was cut by 3 bases and J by 5 bases, with 13 bases left in between. This CDR3 spans 13 amino acids. Noted time point: patch test 1, 2 weeks after DPC sensitization. As for treatment: therapeutic diphenylcyclopropenone sensitization with weekly scalp DPC. Patients had alopecia, were aged 18 to 70, and were not pregnant. This specimen comes from a study of human T cells and chemical hapten exposure. TCRdb processed the RACE reads anew with MiXCR; each CDR3 protein has one entry. The sample shows around 300,000 distinct CDR3 sequences, approximately 6.3% of them seen only once.

The TCR originated in a woman under 30 with alopecia areata. Some clones in this sample may be carry-over from other donors' samples. The chain combines TRBV29-1 with TRBJ1-1; D might be TRBD1 (6 bases). Here the sequenced sample was whole blood, taken in connection with sensitization to the hapten diphenylcyclopropenone (DPC). This CDR3 is CSVEGQTRTEAFF. The DNA for the CDR3 is TGCAGCGTTGAGGGACAAACGAGGACTGAAGCTTTCTTT.